This T cell receptor (beta chain) was obtained from a study of CD8+ T cells in alopecia areata. Germline V gives CDR1 SQVTM, CDR2 ANQGSEA. Trimming took off 3 bases at V and 2 bases at J, with 22 bases between the two ends. The CDR3 is made up of 17 amino acids. Those with alopecia areata gave lesional scalp punch biopsies and peripheral blood. Reverse transcription of extracted RNA yielded cDNA, which provided the sequencing template. Assay used: immunoSEQ multiplex PCR; TCRdb lists only in-frame clones, some missing. The sample consists of some 150,000 clones, more than 45% of them appearing once. The sequence came from a human donor with alopecia areata. Here the sequenced sample was CD8+ T cells sorted from blood, taken at week 0. The chain combines TRBV29-1 with TRBJ1-1; unclear D gene. The CDR3 region is CSVEGIVGPGDNTEAFF. CDR3 nucleotides: TGCAGCGTTGAGGGCATTGTTGGGCCCGGGGATAACACTGAAGCTTTCTTT.